What follows is one T cell receptor (beta chain) and its context. Preparation of the TCRbeta library was carried out with unique molecular identifiers. In TCRdb, the PCR reads were re-called with MiXCR into one record per CDR3 protein. In the table there are around 400,000 distinct CDR3 sequences, over 20% of which are singletons. These data originate in a study of T-cell reconstitution after alpha-beta-depleted transplantation in children. The sequencing used PBMCs from the stem cell graft donor, collected from the stem cell graft. The clonotype originates from a human donor who donated a stem cell graft to a child with acute myeloid leukemia.

The CDR3 coding sequence is TGCAGTGCTAGAACGGGAGTAAGAACGAACAATGAGCAGTTCTTC. Translating it yields CSARTGVRTNNEQFF. The chain couples TRBV20-1 to TRBJ2-1; tentative D call: TRBD2 (6 bases). The V end was cut by 2 bases, the J end by 5 bases, with 16 bases between. The germline gives CDR1 DFQATT, CDR2 SNEGSKA (reference sequence). The CDR3 runs to 15 residues.